Listed below are T cell receptor beta chains from one sample, sequenced in a study of PD-1 blockade in classical Hodgkin lymphoma. The repertoire was sequenced with immunoSEQ multiplex PCR; TCRdb's copy has only in-frame clones and lacks some. The sample lists about 72,000 clones, 85% to 95% occurring once. This specimen was peripheral blood mononuclear cells (PBMCs), taken at baseline. These TCRs come from a human donor with classical Hodgkin lymphoma. CDR3s leave out the opening cysteine and the closing phenylalanine or tryptophan. For some rows the clone size is stated as once, few or many, or as a class when expanded; others skip it.

v_call clone_size cdr3_aa
TRBV7-9 - ASSLGGVANEKLF
TRBV29-1 - SVRSGMQAF
TRBV10-3 - AISAAVLTETQY
TRBV25-1 - ASSEGEVYGYT
TRBV6-5 - ASRSTGNHYGYT
TRBV27 - ASSYRGPSYEQY
TRBV5-6 - ASSLLAGNEQF
TRBV9 - ASSTRTESYGYT
TRBV5-4 once ASSLVAKEGVETQY
TRBV5-4 - ASSLFGNEQF
TRBV19 - ASRGQGADEAF
TRBV7-8 - ASSESTQNTEAF
TRBV6-1 - ASSGIGGGYGYT
TRBV28 - ASSFPNNEQF
TRBV18 - ASSPKLGQGPLNTEAF
TRBV7-9 - ASSSPGLAMGVPYEQY
TRBV2 - ASSVLTSAITDTQY
TRBV18 - ASSPPGTESSYEQY